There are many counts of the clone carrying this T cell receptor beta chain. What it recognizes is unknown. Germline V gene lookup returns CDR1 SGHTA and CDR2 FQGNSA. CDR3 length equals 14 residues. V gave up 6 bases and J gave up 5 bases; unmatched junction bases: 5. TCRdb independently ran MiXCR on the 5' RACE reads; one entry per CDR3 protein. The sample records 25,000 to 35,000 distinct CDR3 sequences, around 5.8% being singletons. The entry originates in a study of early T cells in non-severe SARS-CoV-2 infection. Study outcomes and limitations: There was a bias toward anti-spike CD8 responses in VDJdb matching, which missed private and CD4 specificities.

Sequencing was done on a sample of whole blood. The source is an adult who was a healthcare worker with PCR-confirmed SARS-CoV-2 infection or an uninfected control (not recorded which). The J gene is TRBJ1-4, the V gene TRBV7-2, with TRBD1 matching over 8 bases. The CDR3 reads CASRGGTGNEKLFF. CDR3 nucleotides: TGTGCCAGCAGGGGCGGGACAGGCAATGAAAAACTGTTTTTT.